This TCR beta chain was profiled in a study of CD8 T cells in ankylosing spondylitis. The study, taken as a whole, reports: Some of these motif variants have turned up before, in reports on reactive arthritis synovial fluid and blood. For ankylosing spondylitis blood, a TCR beta motif of 7 or 8 highly homologous variants appeared characteristic. From matched ankylosing spondylitis synovial fluid, disease-linked clones were reportedly recovered at significantly enriched levels.

The CDR3 is 16 residues long. Germline CDR1 SGHTA, CDR2 FQGNSA. Between the trimmed V and J ends, which lost 0 bases and 0 bases, there was a span of 10 bases. 5'-RACE, quantitative and with molecular barcodes, yielded the TCR beta libraries. TCRdb reprocessed the 5' RACE reads with MiXCR, giving one entry per CDR3 protein. This table holds roughly 700,000 distinct CDR3 sequences, 15% to 20% found once. As concerns this clonotype: Its antigen is unidentified.

The chain combines TRBV7-2 with TRBJ2-3; D remains ambiguous. The clonotype comes from a male donor with ankylosing spondylitis. Sequencing was carried out using blood, either unsorted or a sorted T cell fraction (not recorded which). This chain's CDR3 is CASSLAWLWSTDTQYF. Here the CDR3 DNA reads TGTGCCAGCAGCTTAGCTTGGCTTTGGAGCACAGATACGCAGTATTTT.